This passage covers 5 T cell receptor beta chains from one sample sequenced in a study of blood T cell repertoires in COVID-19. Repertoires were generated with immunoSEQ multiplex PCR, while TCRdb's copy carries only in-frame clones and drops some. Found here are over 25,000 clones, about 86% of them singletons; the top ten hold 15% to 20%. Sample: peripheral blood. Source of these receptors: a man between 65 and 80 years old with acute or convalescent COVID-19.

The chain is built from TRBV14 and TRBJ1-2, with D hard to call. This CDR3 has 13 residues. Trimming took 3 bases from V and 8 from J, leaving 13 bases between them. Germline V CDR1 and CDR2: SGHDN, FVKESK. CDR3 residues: CASSQLSGNGYTF. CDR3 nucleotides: TGTGCCAGCAGCCAGTTATCAGGAAACGGCTACACCTTC.

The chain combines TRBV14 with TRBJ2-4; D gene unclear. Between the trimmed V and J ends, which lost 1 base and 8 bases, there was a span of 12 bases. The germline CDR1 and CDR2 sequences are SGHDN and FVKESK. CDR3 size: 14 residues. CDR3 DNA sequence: TGTGCCAGCAGCCAAGCACCACGGGTGTACATTCAGTACTTC. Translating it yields CASSQAPRVYIQYF.

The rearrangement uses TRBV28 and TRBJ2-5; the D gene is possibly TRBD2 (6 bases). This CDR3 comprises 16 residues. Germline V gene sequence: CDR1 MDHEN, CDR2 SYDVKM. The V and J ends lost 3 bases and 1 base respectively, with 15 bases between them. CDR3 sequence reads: CASSLFSGVFQETQYF. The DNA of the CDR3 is TGTGCCAGCAGTTTGTTTAGCGGAGTATTCCAAGAGACCCAGTACTTC.

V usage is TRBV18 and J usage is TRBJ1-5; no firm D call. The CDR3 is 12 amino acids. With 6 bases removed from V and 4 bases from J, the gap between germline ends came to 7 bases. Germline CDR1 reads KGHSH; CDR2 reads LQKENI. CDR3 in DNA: TGTGCCAGCTCTCTTGTAAATCAGCCCCAGCATTTT. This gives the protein CASSLVNQPQHF.

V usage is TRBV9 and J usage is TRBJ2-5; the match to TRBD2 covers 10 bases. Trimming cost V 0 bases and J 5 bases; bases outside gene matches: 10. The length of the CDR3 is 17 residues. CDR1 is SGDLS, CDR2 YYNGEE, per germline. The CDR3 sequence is CASSVGASGSLGETQYF. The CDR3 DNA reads TGTGCCAGCAGCGTAGGGGCTAGCGGGAGTTTGGGCGAGACCCAGTACTTC.